This T cell receptor (beta chain) was captured by sequencing in a study of monozygotic twins with inflammatory bowel disease (dated by TCRdb to the late 2010s). With respect to the entire study: A total of about 28 monozygotic twin pairs were included in the full study, comprising nine German pairs (four IBD-concordant, five IBD-discordant) and 19 IBD-discordant Danish pairs. The search for disease-associated traits relied mainly on comparing IBD patients with their genetically identical healthy co-twins within discordant pairs. Each individual had, on average, about 151 000 unique TCRalpha sequences and 181 000 unique TCRbeta sequences available for analysis. What the authors observed across the whole study: No difference in repertoire similarity was observed between concordant and discordant twins, possibly owing to limited statistical power. Measured by the inverse Simpson index, TCRbeta repertoire diversity was lower in IBD patients than in their healthy co-twins. Because patients were on differing immunosuppressive treatments, the repertoires may have picked up extra background noise and inter-individual variability. Different T cell subtypes could not be distinguished in the analysis. Compared with healthy twins, IBD patients shared fewer clonotypes with other individuals, and the difference was most pronounced in patients with signs of disease activity. No single strong signal or clonotype linked to IBD turned up in the results, so the idea that one exists was not supported.

There are 15 amino acids in the CDR3, from cysteine to phenylalanine inclusive. DNA was not recorded. In regard to this clonotype: Its antigen specificity is not known.

The library was made by 5' RACE. The input for every TCR library was around 3.5 ug of total RNA. For each sample, cDNA synthesis with SMARTScribe reverse transcriptase was split into eight separate reactions. During cDNA synthesis, template switching introduced unique molecular identifiers that contained a 6-nucleotide sample barcode. TCRalpha and TCRbeta cDNA was amplified by two nested PCRs of approximately 17 and 9 cycles, with bead purification after each PCR. Before amplification, the cDNA was both treated with uracil DNA-glycosylase and purified with the QIAquick PCR purification kit. The second PCR added Illumina TruSeq-compatible adapters along with sample-specific barcodes. Library quality and concentration were checked on TapeStation and Qubit, and libraries were pooled at around 4.9 ng each. Pooled libraries were sequenced on an Illumina HiSeq2500 single-index Rapid Run with 2 x 100 bp reads and custom sequencing primers. The study's processing was this. MiGEC version 1.2.6 was used for UMI-based consensus assembly to correct PCR and sequencing errors. MiXCR version 2.1.1 was used to carry out V(D)J alignment, clonotype assembly and CDR3 extraction. Normalisation of gene usage, clonotype sharing and MAIT/NKT TCR abundance was achieved by analysing the top 1000, 10 000 and 20 000 clonotypes per sample. After downsampling to 27 000 UMIs, diversity was calculated as the inverse Simpson index using the vegan R package. Statistical testing used paired Mann-Whitney U tests on the discordant twin pairs and applied Benjamini-Hochberg correction for multiple testing. TCRdb reprocessed the reads, reporting each CDR3 protein sequence once and no DNA. The V and J calls were determined by TCRdb, not by the authors. The sample table includes about 380,000 distinct CDR3 sequences. The ten largest clones capture 2.6% of the sample.

From each donor, an approximately 2.3 ml peripheral blood sample was collected into PAXgene tubes and kept at -80 degrees C. Without any T cell sorting, total RNA was extracted from whole blood using the PAXgene blood miRNA kit on an automated QIAcube. Deep TCRalpha and TCRbeta repertoire profiling with unique molecular barcoding was performed on peripheral blood of monozygotic twin pairs concordant or discordant for inflammatory bowel disease. Smoking habits were recorded for all twin pairs, and each individual was classified as a current, former or never smoker. The receptor was isolated from a human donor with ulcerative colitis or Crohn's disease, or a healthy co-twin of an affected twin (not recorded which). The rearranged segments are TRBV12-3 or TRBV12-4 and TRBJ2-4; TCRdb reports TRBD1, a call that lacks DNA to check it against. Sequenced material: blood. The CDR3 loop reads CASSPPTGAKNIQYF.